This passage covers 27 T cell receptor beta chains from one sample sequenced in a study of regulatory T cells in long-lasting Graves disease. Time point of the sample: persistent/refractory GD, antithyroid drugs over 5 years with positive TRAb. PBMCs provided the RNA from which the TCR library was made. Construction of TCR beta libraries relied on iRepertoire HTBI primers and on Arm-PCR targeting CDR3 regions. TCRdb reprocessed the multiplex PCR reads with MiXCR, giving one entry per CDR3 protein. The sample includes about 470,000 distinct CDR3 sequences, roughly 20% of them seen just once. Material: peripheral blood mononuclear cells (PBMCs), obtained when the disease was refractory, from a patient treated with antithyroid drugs. All receptors come from a female donor with Graves disease.

This clonotype was counted only a few times. V and J are TRBV18 and TRBJ1-6; D might be TRBD1 (6 bases). V shed 4 bases and J shed 10 bases, with 14 bases lying between them. The CDR3 sequence is 14 residues long. CDR1 and CDR2 (germline): KGHSH, LQKENI. The CDR3 sequence: CASSQDTGISPLHF. In DNA, the CDR3 is TGTGCCAGCTCACAAGATACAGGGATCTCACCCCTCCACTTT.

The DNA for the CDR3 is TGCAGCGTGGGCACAGATACGCAGTATTTT. Amino acid sequence: CSVGTDTQYF. The chain links TRBV29-1 to TRBJ2-3; D remains unclear. The V and J ends lost 6 bases and 1 base respectively, with 2 bases between them. This CDR3 has 10 residues. CDR1 and CDR2 (germline): SQVTM, ANQGSEA.

This chain joins TRBV5-1 and TRBJ2-3; D is unresolved. CDR1 SGHRS and CDR2 YFSETQ come from the germline V gene. The CDR3 consists of 14 residues. V was trimmed by 3 bases and J by 4 bases, leaving 12 bases between them. CDR3 residues: CASSSRYKADTQYF. CDR3 nucleotides: TGCGCCAGCAGCTCCCGTTACAAGGCAGATACGCAGTATTTT.

This clonotype was detected ten times or more. This rearrangement joins TRBV6-5 to TRBJ1-2; D is uncertain. The CDR3 runs 13 residues. V was cut by 0 bases and J by 13 bases, with 15 bases left in between. Germline V gives CDR1 MNHEY, CDR2 SVGAGI. The CDR3 DNA follows: TGTGCCAGCAGTTACTCCGCTTCGAATAGCCGCACCTTC. Amino acid sequence: CASSYSASNSRTF.

There are many counts of this clonotype. The chain links TRBV28 to TRBJ1-1; possibly TRBD1 for D (6 bases). In germline, CDR1 is MDHEN, CDR2 SYDVKM. This CDR3 region has 15 residues. V shed 5 bases and J shed 3 bases, with 16 bases lying between them. Written as DNA, the CDR3 is TGTGCCAGCAGTGAAATCAGGGGTGGGTACACTGAAGCTTTCTTT. The encoded protein is CASSEIRGGYTEAFF.

This clonotype was found a few times. The rearrangement joins TRBV7-9 to TRBJ2-7, with TRBD2 identical over 10 bases. The CDR3 sequence is 16 residues long. Germline CDR1 is SEHNR and CDR2 is FQNEAQ (reference sequence). The junction had 8 bases not matched to a gene; V was cut back by 5 bases and J by 1 base. CDR3 nucleotides: TGTGCCAGCAGCCGCTCGCGTAGCGGGAGGTCCTACGAGCAGTACTTC. Its protein product is CASSRSRSGRSYEQYF.

This clonotype was picked up a small number of times. V usage is TRBV6-1 and J usage is TRBJ1-6; D gene ambiguous. V was clipped by 8 bases and J by 10 bases, with 15 bases between them. Germline loops: CDR1 MNHNS, CDR2 SASEGT. CDR3 length: 13 amino acids. The CDR3 reads CASEFDMKSPLHF. CDR3 coding DNA: TGTGCCAGCGAATTCGACATGAAGTCACCCCTCCACTTT.

This clonotype was observed a few times. The V gene is TRBV29-1, the J gene TRBJ1-1, with 7 nucleotides matching TRBD1. V was pared by 3 bases and J by 7 bases, with 2 bases of the junction left unmatched. The CDR3 sequence is 11 residues long. Germline V lookup: CDR1 SQVTM, CDR2 ANQGSEA. The CDR3 DNA follows: TGCAGCGTTGATCAGGGGGGTGAAGCTTTCTTT. It is translated as CSVDQGGEAFF.

This clonotype appeared many times. V gene TRBV6-1 combines with J gene TRBJ2-5; maybe TRBD2 (6 bases). Trimming took 2 bases from V and 5 from J, leaving 18 bases between them. The CDR3 covers 16 residues. CDR1 is MNHNS and CDR2 is SASEGT in the germline V gene. The CDR3 region has the DNA TGTGCCAGCAGTGAAAACCAGCGGGCAGTGCGGGAGACCCAGTACTTC. Translation: CASSENQRAVRETQYF.

This clonotype was found many times. This chain joins TRBV20-1 and TRBJ1-1; D possibly corresponds to TRBD1 (5 bases). The CDR3 consists of 10 residues. In germline, CDR1 is DFQATT, CDR2 SNEGSKA (reference sequence). V was shortened by 2 bases and J by 8 bases, with 6 bases between the two germline ends. This CDR3 reads CSARQGEAFF. Written as DNA, the CDR3 is TGCAGTGCTAGACAGGGCGAAGCTTTCTTT.

This clonotype was seen many times. The genes are TRBV28 and TRBJ2-7, with 7 bases lining up with TRBD2. Germline assignment: CDR1 MDHEN and CDR2 SYDVKM. This CDR3 contains 15 residues. Unmatched junction bases numbered 19, after V lost 10 bases and J lost 7 bases. The CDR3 protein is CAIRQRGQGRMEQYF. As DNA, the CDR3 is TGTGCCATACGGCAGCGGGGCCAGGGTAGGATGGAGCAGTACTTC.

Ten or more counts support this clonotype. The rearrangement joins TRBV28 to TRBJ1-2, with unresolved D. V was trimmed by 3 bases and J by 5 bases, leaving 13 bases between them. This CDR3 comprises 14 residues. Germline V gene data show CDR1 as MDHEN and CDR2 as SYDVKM. The CDR3 loop is CASSFDAPRYGYTF. CDR3 nucleotide sequence: TGTGCCAGCAGTTTCGACGCCCCCAGATATGGCTACACCTTC.

The CDR3 DNA is TGCAGCGTTGATAGGGGACAGGGGGCTAGTACTGAAGCTTTCTTT. Translating it yields CSVDRGQGASTEAFF. The genes are TRBV29-1 and TRBJ1-1; 12 bases fit TRBD1. The germline CDR1 and CDR2 sequences are SQVTM and ANQGSEA. V trimming: 3 bases; J trimming: 5 bases; junction bases outside the gene matches: 7. The CDR3 sequence is 15 residues long.

The chain links TRBV6-5 to TRBJ2-3; D remains unclear. CDR1 and CDR2 (germline): MNHEY, SVGAGI. V lost 4 bases and J 5 bases, leaving 10 bases between the germline ends. The CDR3 extends over 13 amino acids. CDR3 bases: TGTGCCAGCAGTTCTGCGGTAGGAGATACGCAGTATTTT. Its protein is CASSSAVGDTQYF.

This clonotype was recorded a few times. The chain couples TRBV5-1 to TRBJ2-7; 12 bases are shared with TRBD2. The junction had 2 bases not matched to a gene; V was cut back by 1 base and J by 3 bases. Germline V gives CDR1 SGHRS, CDR2 YFSETQ. The CDR3 length is 15 residues. The CDR3, as DNA: TGCGCCAGCAGCTTGACTAGCGGGAGGATCTACGAGCAGTACTTC. Translating it yields CASSLTSGRIYEQYF. Using reference TRBV5-1 and TRBJ2-7 for the parts outside the CDR3, the full variable domain is KAGVTQTPRYLIKTRGQQVTLSCSPISGHRSVSWYQQTPGQGLQFLFEYFSETQRNKGNFPGRFSGRQFSNSRSEMNVSTLELGDSALYLCASSLTSGRIYEQYFGPGTRLTVT.

This clonotype appeared many times. The J gene is TRBJ2-7, the V gene TRBV13, with a possible D match to TRBD1 (5 bases). Per the germline V gene, CDR1 is PRHDT and CDR2 is FYEKMQ (reference sequence). This CDR3 is built from 14 residues. V dropped 4 bases and J dropped 7 bases, with 17 bases sitting between them. The CDR3 region has the DNA TGTGCCAGCAGCTACATGACAGTAGGAATTGAGCAGTACTTC. Amino acids: CASSYMTVGIEQYF. Variable domain in full (rest from reference TRBV13 and TRBJ2-7): AAGVIQSPRHLIKEKRETATLKCYPIPRHDTVYWYQQGPGQDPQFLISFYEKMQSDKGSIPDRFSAQQFSDYHSELNMSSLELGDSALYFCASSYMTVGIEQYFGPGTRLTVT.

Details on this clonotype: Given a much more abundant clone one base away, this may be a read error. The V gene is TRBV27, the J gene TRBJ1-1; D unclear. Germline assignment: CDR1 MNHEY and CDR2 SMNVEV (reference sequence). This CDR3 has 15 residues. The CDR3 DNA reads TGTGCCAGCAGGGTAAAGGCGGGGTTGAACACTGGAGCTTTCTTT. This gives the protein CASRVKAGLNTGAFF.

The chain joins TRBV7-2 to TRBJ2-2; tentatively, D is TRBD2 (9 bases). The germline CDR1 and CDR2 sequences are SGHTA and FQGNSA. V was shortened by 5 bases and J by 5 bases, with 30 bases between the two germline ends. This CDR3 spans 20 amino acids. The CDR3 loop reads CASSTSRGPGREGRTGELFF. Written as DNA, the CDR3 is TGTGCCAGCAGCACCTCCAGGGGGCCGGGGCGGGAGGGCCGTACCGGGGAGCTGTTTTTT.

This clonotype was counted ten times or more. The chain has TRBV19 and TRBJ2-7, with TRBD2 matching over 8 bases. The CDR3 totals 16 residues. Germline-derived CDR1 and CDR2 are LNHDA and SQIVND (reference sequence). The trim removed 5 bases at V and 0 bases at J, leaving 9 bases unmatched. CDR3 sequence: CASSPAGGRSSYEQYF. DNA for the CDR3: TGTGCCAGTAGTCCCGCCGGCGGGAGGAGCTCCTACGAGCAGTACTTC.

This clonotype occurred many times. The chain couples TRBV11-2 to TRBJ1-2, with 7 nucleotides matching TRBD1. The ends lost 4 bases at V and 6 bases at J; junction bases unmatched: 11. Looked up from germline, CDR1 is SGHAT and CDR2 is FQNNGV. The CDR3 extends over 15 amino acids. This chain's CDR3 is CASSSLGGRGDGYTF. Written as DNA, the CDR3 is TGTGCCAGCAGCTCCTTAGGCGGCAGGGGGGATGGCTACACCTTC.

This CDR3 reads CASSQALATTYEQYF. The CDR3 DNA follows: TGCGCCAGCAGCCAAGCACTAGCGACAACCTACGAGCAGTACTTC. The V and J genes are TRBV4-1 and TRBJ2-7; TRBD2 matches 7 bases. This CDR3 spans 15 amino acids. V shed 1 base and J 2 bases; nucleotides not matched to a gene: 5. In germline, CDR1 is MGHRA, CDR2 YSYEKL.

This clonotype has a handful of counts. The chain links TRBV12-3 or TRBV12-4 to TRBJ1-3; D remains ambiguous. This CDR3 comprises 14 residues. Trimming cost V 1 base and J 0 bases, with 4 bases left between them. As DNA, the CDR3 is TGTGCCAGCAGTTTAGGGGCCTCTGGAAACACCATATATTTT. Its protein is CASSLGASGNTIYF.

Ten or more counts support this clonotype. The chain couples TRBV6-5 to TRBJ2-2; D not certain. CDR3 length: 14 residues. CDR1 and CDR2 from the germline V gene are MNHEY and SVGAGI. The germline V and J ends were trimmed by 0 bases and 1 base, with 3 bases remaining between them. The DNA for the CDR3 is TGTGCCAGCAGTTACTCGTTGAACACCGGGGAGCTGTTTTTT. Translating gives CASSYSLNTGELFF.

This clonotype was seen many times. The rearrangement links TRBV28 to TRBJ1-1; the D gene is possibly TRBD1 (6 bases). The CDR3 spans 14 residues. V dropped 6 bases and J dropped 6 bases, with 17 bases sitting between them. Germline values: CDR1 MDHEN, CDR2 SYDVKM. CDR3 nucleotides: TGTGCCAGCAGCTATGGAGGGGGAGACCCTGAAGCTTTCTTT. Translating it yields CASSYGGGDPEAFF.

This chain connects TRBV5-1 to TRBJ1-2; the match to TRBD1 covers 9 bases. This CDR3 contains 16 residues. Germline CDR1 reads SGHRS; CDR2 reads YFSETQ. Trimming cost V 0 bases and J 7 bases; bases outside gene matches: 10. CDR3 sequence (DNA): TGCGCCAGCAGCTTGGGCCCGGGACAGGGAATGCGTGGCTACACCTTC. Its protein product is CASSLGPGQGMRGYTF. The full variable domain, completed using reference TRBV5-1 and TRBJ1-2, is KAGVTQTPRYLIKTRGQQVTLSCSPISGHRSVSWYQQTPGQGLQFLFEYFSETQRNKGNFPGRFSGRQFSNSRSEMNVSTLELGDSALYLCASSLGPGQGMRGYTFGSGTRLTVV.

This clonotype was found many times. V is TRBV5-1 and J is TRBJ2-7, with D tentatively TRBD2 (5 bases). Germline CDR1 and CDR2: SGHRS and YFSETQ. The CDR3 contains 14 residues. V lost 4 bases, J lost 2 bases, and 13 bases lay in between. The CDR3 region is CASSAWSGTYEQYF. The DNA of the CDR3 is TGCGCCAGCAGCGCCTGGAGCGGTACCTACGAGCAGTACTTC. Combining the CDR3 with reference TRBV5-1 and TRBJ2-7 gives the whole variable domain KAGVTQTPRYLIKTRGQQVTLSCSPISGHRSVSWYQQTPGQGLQFLFEYFSETQRNKGNFPGRFSGRQFSNSRSEMNVSTLELGDSALYLCASSAWSGTYEQYFGPGTRLTVT.

In this sample, this clonotype turned up a few times. The chain combines TRBV27 with TRBJ1-1, with a tentative D call TRBD1 (6 bases). Germline V gives CDR1 MNHEY, CDR2 SMNVEV (reference sequence). The CDR3 runs to 14 residues. The V end was cut by 10 bases, the J end by 1 base, with 16 bases between. CDR3 nucleotides: TGTGCCACCTCGACAGGAGCTGGGAACACTGAAGCTTTCTTT. The encoded protein is CATSTGAGNTEAFF.